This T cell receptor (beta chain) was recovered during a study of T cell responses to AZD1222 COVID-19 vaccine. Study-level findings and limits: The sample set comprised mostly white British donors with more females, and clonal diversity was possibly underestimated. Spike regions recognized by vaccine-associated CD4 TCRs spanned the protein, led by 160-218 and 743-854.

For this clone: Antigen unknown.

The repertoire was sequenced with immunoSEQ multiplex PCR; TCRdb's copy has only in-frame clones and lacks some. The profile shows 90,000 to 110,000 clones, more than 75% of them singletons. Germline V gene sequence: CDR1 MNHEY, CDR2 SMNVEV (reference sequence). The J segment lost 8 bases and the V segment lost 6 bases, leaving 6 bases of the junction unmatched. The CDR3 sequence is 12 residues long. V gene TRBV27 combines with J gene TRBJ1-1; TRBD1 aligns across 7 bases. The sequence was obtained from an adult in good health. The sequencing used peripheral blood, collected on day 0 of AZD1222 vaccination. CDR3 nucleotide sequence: TGTGCCAGCAGAGAGACAGGGACGGAAGCTTTCTTT. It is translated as CASRETGTEAFF.